This TCR beta chain comes out of a study of T cells after yellow fever vaccination. This clonotype was seen more than once but under ten times. What it binds is not known. Whole-study results and caveats: Repertoires obtained by FACS sorting could include abundant clonotypes that entered as contaminants from the bulk population.

J gave up 8 bases and V 0 bases, and 7 bases lay outside the gene matches. Germline CDR1 LGHNA, CDR2 YNFKEQ. This CDR3 has 17 residues. Researchers made TCR cDNA using 5'RACE template switching, and this step added a universal primer site and UMIs. TCRdb itself ran the 5' RACE reads through MiXCR, one entry per CDR3 protein. This table has 300,000 to 400,000 distinct CDR3 sequences, roughly 8.3% appearing once. The material sequenced was PBMCs, taken 35 to 50 days after the first yellow fever vaccination. The rearrangement links TRBV4-2 to TRBJ2-1, with 13 bases aligning to TRBD2. The receptor was isolated from a man aged 18 to 29 who received the YFV17D yellow fever vaccine. The CDR3 DNA sequence: TGTGCCAGCAGCCAAGAGGTACTAGCGGGGGGGCTCTATGAGCAGTTCTTC. Protein: CASSQEVLAGGLYEQFF.